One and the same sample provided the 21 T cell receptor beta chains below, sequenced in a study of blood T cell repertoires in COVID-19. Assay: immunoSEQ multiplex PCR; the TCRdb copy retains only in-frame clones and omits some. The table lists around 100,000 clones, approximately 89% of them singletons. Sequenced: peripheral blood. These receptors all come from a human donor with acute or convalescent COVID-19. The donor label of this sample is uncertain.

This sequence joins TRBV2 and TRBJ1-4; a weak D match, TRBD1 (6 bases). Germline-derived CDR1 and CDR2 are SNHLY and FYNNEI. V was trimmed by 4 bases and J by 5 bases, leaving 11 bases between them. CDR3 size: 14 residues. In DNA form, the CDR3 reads TGTGCCAGCAGTGCGCGGCAGGGGAATGAAAAACTGTTTTTT. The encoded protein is CASSARQGNEKLFF. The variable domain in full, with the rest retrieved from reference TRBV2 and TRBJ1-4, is EPEVTQTPSHQVTQMGQEVILRCVPISNHLYFYWYRQILGQKVEFLVSFYNNEISEKSEIFDDQFSVERPDGSNFTLKIRSTKLEDSAMYFCASSARQGNEKLFFGSGTQLSVL.

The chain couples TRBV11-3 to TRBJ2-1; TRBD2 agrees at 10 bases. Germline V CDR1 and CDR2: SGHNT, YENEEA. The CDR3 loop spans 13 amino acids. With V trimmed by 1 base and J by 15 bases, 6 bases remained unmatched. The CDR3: CASSLGRAGGTFF. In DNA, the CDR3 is TGTGCCAGCAGCTTAGGGAGAGCGGGGGGGACGTTCTTC.

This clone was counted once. This chain's CDR3 is CASSSYETNTGELFF. Here the CDR3 DNA reads TGTGCCAGCAGCTCCTACGAGACGAACACCGGGGAGCTGTTTTTT. This sequence joins TRBV5-6 and TRBJ2-2; no definite D call. Germline values: CDR1 SGHDT, CDR2 YYEEEE. The CDR3 runs to 15 residues. The V gene lost 3 bases and the J gene lost 0 bases, with 9 bases spanning the gap.

CDR3 coding DNA: TGTGCCAGCAGCTTGGGACAGGGAACCACTGAAGCTTTCTTT. It is translated as CASSLGQGTTEAFF. The V gene is TRBV2, the J gene TRBJ1-1, with 9 bases lining up with TRBD1. V gave up 6 bases and J gave up 4 bases; unmatched junction bases: 6. Germline CDR1 reads SNHLY; CDR2 reads FYNNEI. The CDR3 loop spans 14 amino acids.

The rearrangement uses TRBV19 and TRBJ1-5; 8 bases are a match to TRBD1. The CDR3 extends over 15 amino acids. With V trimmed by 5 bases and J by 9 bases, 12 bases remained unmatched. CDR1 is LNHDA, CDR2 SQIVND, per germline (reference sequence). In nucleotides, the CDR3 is TGTGCCAGTAGTCTGCAGGGGGCCGCCGGAGGGCCCCAGCATTTT. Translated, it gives CASSLQGAAGGPQHF.

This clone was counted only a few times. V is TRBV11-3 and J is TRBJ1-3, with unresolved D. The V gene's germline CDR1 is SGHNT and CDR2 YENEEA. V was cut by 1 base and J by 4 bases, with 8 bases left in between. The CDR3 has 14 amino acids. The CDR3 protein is CASSLGSNGNTIYF. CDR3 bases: TGTGCCAGCAGCTTAGGCAGTAACGGAAACACCATATATTTT. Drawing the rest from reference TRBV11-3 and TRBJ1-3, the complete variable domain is EAGVVQSPRYKIIEKKQPVAFWCNPISGHNTLYWYLQNLGQGPELLIRYENEEAVDDSQLPKDRFSAERLKGVDSTLKIQPAELGDSAVYLCASSLGSNGNTIYFGEGSWLTVV.

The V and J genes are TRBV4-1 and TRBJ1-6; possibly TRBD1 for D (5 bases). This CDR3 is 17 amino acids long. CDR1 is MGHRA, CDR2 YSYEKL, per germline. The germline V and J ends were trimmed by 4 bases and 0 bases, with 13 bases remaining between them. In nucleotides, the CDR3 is TGCGCCAGCAGCCCCCTTCGACAGAGCTCCTATAATTCACCCCTCCACTTT. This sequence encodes CASSPLRQSSYNSPLHF.

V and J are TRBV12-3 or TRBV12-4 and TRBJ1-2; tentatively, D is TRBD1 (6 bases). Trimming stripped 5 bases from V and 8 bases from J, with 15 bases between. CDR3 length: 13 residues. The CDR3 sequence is CASSLDSPIGYTF. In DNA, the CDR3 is TGTGCCAGCAGTCTGGACAGCCCTATAGGCTACACCTTC.

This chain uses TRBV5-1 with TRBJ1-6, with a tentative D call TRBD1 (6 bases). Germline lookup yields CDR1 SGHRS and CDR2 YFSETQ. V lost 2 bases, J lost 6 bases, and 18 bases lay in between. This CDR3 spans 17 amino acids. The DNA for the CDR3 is TGCGCCAGCAGCTTCTCTCAGGGAGGGGGAGGTAATTCACCCCTCCACTTT. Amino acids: CASSFSQGGGGNSPLHF.

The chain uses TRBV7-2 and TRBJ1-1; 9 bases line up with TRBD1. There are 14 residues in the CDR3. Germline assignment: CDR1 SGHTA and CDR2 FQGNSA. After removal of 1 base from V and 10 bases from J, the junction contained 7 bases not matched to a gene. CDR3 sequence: CASSLGGQGRGAFF. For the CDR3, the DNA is TGTGCCAGCAGCTTAGGAGGACAGGGGAGGGGAGCTTTCTTT.

This CDR3 reads CASSGGPLGSSYEQYF. CDR3 nucleotide sequence: TGTGCCAGCAGTGGGGGGCCCCTCGGAAGCTCCTACGAGCAGTACTTC. This chain joins TRBV25-1 and TRBJ2-7, with D possibly TRBD1 on 6 matching bases. The germline CDR1 and CDR2 sequences are MGHDK and SYGVNS. Trimming pared 4 bases from V and 0 bases from J, leaving 16 bases between. The CDR3 runs 16 residues.

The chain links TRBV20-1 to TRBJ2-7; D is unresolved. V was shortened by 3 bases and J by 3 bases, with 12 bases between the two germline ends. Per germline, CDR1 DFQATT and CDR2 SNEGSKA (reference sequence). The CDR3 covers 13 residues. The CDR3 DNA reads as TGCAGTGCTAGTATGGTAACTCTCTACGAGCAGTACTTC. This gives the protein CSASMVTLYEQYF.

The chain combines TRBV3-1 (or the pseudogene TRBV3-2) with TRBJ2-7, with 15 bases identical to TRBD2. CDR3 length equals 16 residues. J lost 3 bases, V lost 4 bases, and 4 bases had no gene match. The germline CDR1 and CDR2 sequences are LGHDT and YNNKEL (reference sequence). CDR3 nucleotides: TGTGCCAGCAGCCCGGGACTAGCGGGGGGTTACTACGAGCAGTACTTC. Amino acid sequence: CASSPGLAGGYYEQYF.

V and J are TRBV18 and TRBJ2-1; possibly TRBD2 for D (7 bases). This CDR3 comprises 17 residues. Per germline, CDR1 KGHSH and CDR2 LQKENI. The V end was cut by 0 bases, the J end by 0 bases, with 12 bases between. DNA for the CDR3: TGTGCCAGCTCACCACCGGGCGGGGGCCCCTCCTACAATGAGCAGTTCTTC. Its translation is CASSPPGGGPSYNEQFF.

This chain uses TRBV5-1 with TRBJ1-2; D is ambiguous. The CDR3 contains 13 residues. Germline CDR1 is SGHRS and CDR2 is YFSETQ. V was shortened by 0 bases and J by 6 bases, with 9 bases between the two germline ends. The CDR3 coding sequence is TGCGCCAGCAGCTTGGGTTTAGGAGATGGCTACACCTTC. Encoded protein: CASSLGLGDGYTF.

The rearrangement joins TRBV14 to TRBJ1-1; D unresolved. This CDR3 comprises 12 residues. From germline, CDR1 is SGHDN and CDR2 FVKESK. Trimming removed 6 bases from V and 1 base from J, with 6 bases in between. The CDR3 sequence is CASSRQNTEAFF. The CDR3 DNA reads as TGTGCCAGCAGTAGACAGAACACTGAAGCTTTCTTT.

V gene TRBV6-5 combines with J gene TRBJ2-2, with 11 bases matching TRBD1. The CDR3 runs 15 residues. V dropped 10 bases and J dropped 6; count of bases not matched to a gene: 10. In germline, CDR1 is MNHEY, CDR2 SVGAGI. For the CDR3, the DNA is TGTGCCACCCGAGAGGGACAGGGGGGTGCCGGGGAGCTGTTTTTT. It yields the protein CATREGQGGAGELFF.

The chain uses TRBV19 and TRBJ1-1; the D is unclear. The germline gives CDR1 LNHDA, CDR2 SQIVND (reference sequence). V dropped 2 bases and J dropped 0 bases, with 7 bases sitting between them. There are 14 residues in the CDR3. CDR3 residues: CASSINGLNTEAFF. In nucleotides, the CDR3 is TGTGCCAGTAGTATAAACGGTTTGAACACTGAAGCTTTCTTT.

The CDR3 here is CASSLDEEAFF. The CDR3 DNA sequence: TGCGCCAGCAGCTTGGACGAGGAAGCTTTCTTT. This chain joins TRBV5-1 and TRBJ1-1, with D uncertain. The germline V gene encodes CDR1 SGHRS and CDR2 YFSETQ. V shed 0 bases and J shed 8 bases, with 5 bases lying between them. The CDR3 has 11 residues.

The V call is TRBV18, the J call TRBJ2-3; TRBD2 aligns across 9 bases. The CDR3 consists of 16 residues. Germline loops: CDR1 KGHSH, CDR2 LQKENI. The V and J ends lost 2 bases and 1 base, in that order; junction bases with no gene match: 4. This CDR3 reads CASSPNGGGGTDTQYF. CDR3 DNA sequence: TGTGCCAGCTCACCAAATGGCGGGGGGGGCACAGATACGCAGTATTTT. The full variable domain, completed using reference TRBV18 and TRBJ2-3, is NAGVMQNPRHLVRRRGQEARLRCSPMKGHSHVYWYRQLPEEGLKFMVYLQKENIIDESGMPKERFSAEFPKEGPSILRIQQVVRGDSAAYFCASSPNGGGGTDTQYFGPGTRLTVL.

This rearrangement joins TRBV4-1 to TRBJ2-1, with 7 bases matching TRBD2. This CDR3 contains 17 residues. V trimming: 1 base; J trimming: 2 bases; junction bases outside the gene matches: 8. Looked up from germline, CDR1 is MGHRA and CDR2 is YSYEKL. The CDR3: CASSQAGRGTTYNEQFF. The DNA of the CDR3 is TGCGCCAGCAGCCAAGCAGGGCGGGGGACGACCTACAATGAGCAGTTCTTC.